These 20 T cell receptor beta chains were sequenced from one sample in a study of identifying expanded T cells in peripheral blood. Repertoires were generated with immunoSEQ multiplex PCR, while TCRdb's copy carries only in-frame clones and drops some. The sample records 100,000 or so clones, around 89% being singletons. The sample consisted of blood. These receptors were taken from a person between 18 and 75 years old in good health.

V is TRBV19 and J is TRBJ2-7, with D possibly called TRBD1 or TRBD2 (6 bases each). Germline lookup yields CDR1 LNHDA and CDR2 SQIVND (reference sequence). Trimming cost V 2 bases and J 2 bases, with 10 bases left between them. CDR3 length: 14 amino acids. CDR3 sequence: CASSILGGPYEQYF. Here the CDR3 DNA reads TGTGCCAGTAGTATATTAGGGGGGCCCTACGAGCAGTACTTC.

The rearrangement joins TRBV28 to TRBJ2-3, with 7 bases lining up with TRBD1. The CDR3 totals 15 residues. The V and J ends lost 5 bases and 0 bases, in that order; junction bases with no gene match: 5. Germline V gives CDR1 MDHEN, CDR2 SYDVKM. CDR3 region: CASSAGQASTDTQYF. The CDR3 bases are TGTGCCAGCAGTGCCGGACAGGCTAGCACAGATACGCAGTATTTT.

The gene calls are TRBV7-8 and TRBJ1-2, with D tentatively TRBD1 (6 bases). V was shortened by 5 bases and J by 4 bases, with 11 bases between the two germline ends. Germline values: CDR1 SGHVS, CDR2 FQNEAQ. The CDR3 is 13 residues long. This CDR3 reads CASSPPDSYGYTF. In DNA form, the CDR3 reads TGTGCCAGCAGCCCCCCGGACAGCTATGGCTACACCTTC.

The gene calls are TRBV6-5 and TRBJ1-3; TRBD1 agrees at 11 bases. CDR1 is MNHEY and CDR2 is SVGAGI in the germline V gene. V trimming: 6 bases; J trimming: 3 bases; junction bases outside the gene matches: 4. There are 15 residues in the CDR3. The CDR3 protein is CASSRTGGFGNTIYF. Here the CDR3 DNA reads TGTGCCAGCAGCCGGACAGGGGGCTTTGGAAACACCATATATTTT.

The chain combines TRBV5-5 with TRBJ1-1; 7 bases match TRBD1. The germline V gene encodes CDR1 SGHKS and CDR2 YYEKEE (reference sequence). This CDR3 spans 14 amino acids. The V segment lost 4 bases and the J segment 6 bases; nucleotides outside the gene matches: 9. CDR3 loop: CASSATGILAEAFF. The CDR3 DNA reads as TGTGCCAGCAGCGCGACAGGGATTCTCGCTGAAGCTTTCTTT.

The chain uses TRBV9 and TRBJ2-2, with D possibly being TRBD2 (5 bases). Trimming left V 1 base short and J 0 bases short, with 13 bases between. The CDR3 loop spans 17 amino acids. Germline CDR1 SGDLS, CDR2 YYNGEE. In DNA, the CDR3 is TGTGCCAGCAGCGTATCTGGCCTAGCCGCGAACACCGGGGAGCTGTTTTTT. It is translated as CASSVSGLAANTGELFF. Variable domain in full (rest from reference TRBV9 and TRBJ2-2): DSGVTQTPKHLITATGQRVTLRCSPRSGDLSVYWYQQSLDQGLQFLIQYYNGEERAKGNILERFSAQQFPDLHSELNLSSLELGDSALYFCASSVSGLAANTGELFFGEGSRLTVL.

This clone turned up a few times. The chain joins TRBV27 to TRBJ1-6; D remains ambiguous. This CDR3 comprises 16 residues. V shed 3 bases and J shed 5 bases, with 14 bases lying between them. CDR1 is MNHEY and CDR2 is SMNVEV in the germline V gene (reference sequence). CDR3 in DNA: TGTGCCAGCAGTTTTCTCCCTGCCGGGGATAATTCACCCCTCCACTTT. Its translation is CASSFLPAGDNSPLHF.

The chain joins TRBV9 to TRBJ2-5; TRBD2 matches 8 bases. The CDR3 is 14 residues long. Germline V gene data show CDR1 as SGDLS and CDR2 as YYNGEE. V gave up 4 bases and J gave up 1 base; unmatched junction bases: 3. The CDR3 nucleotides read TGTGCCAGCAGCTTAGCGGGGCTCCAAGAGACCCAGTACTTC. Its translation: CASSLAGLQETQYF.

The V and J genes are TRBV4-2 and TRBJ1-6, with 7 bases identical to TRBD1. This CDR3 comprises 18 residues. V lost 4 bases, J lost 1 base, and 10 bases stayed unmatched. Germline V gene data show CDR1 as LGHNA and CDR2 as YNFKEQ. This chain's CDR3 is CASSLEQGFGSYNSPLHF. The CDR3 bases are TGTGCCAGCAGCCTAGAACAGGGGTTCGGGTCCTATAATTCACCCCTCCACTTT.

The chain combines TRBV25-1 with TRBJ2-5; TRBD1 matches at 8 bases. Germline trimming cut 10 bases from V and 14 bases from J; bases unmatched to any gene: 9. The CDR3 is made up of 10 amino acids. Germline CDR1 is MGHDK and CDR2 is SYGVNS. The CDR3 protein is CATSGQGIYF. DNA for the CDR3: TGTGCCACTTCCGGACAGGGTATTTACTTC.

The V call is TRBV7-2, the J call TRBJ1-1; no reliable D call. Germline loops: CDR1 SGHTA, CDR2 FQGNSA. CDR3 length: 16 amino acids. Trimming cost V 0 bases and J 0 bases, with 11 bases left between them. In DNA form, the CDR3 reads TGTGCCAGCAGCTTAGCGACTGGGCTCATGAACACTGAAGCTTTCTTT. Amino acids: CASSLATGLMNTEAFF. Full variable domain (outside the CDR3, taken from reference TRBV7-2 and TRBJ1-1): GAGVSQSPSNKVTEKGKDVELRCDPISGHTALYWYRQSLGQGLEFLIYFQGNSAPDKSGLPSDRFSAERTGGSVSTLTIQRTQQEDSAVYLCASSLATGLMNTEAFFGQGTRLTVV.

This clone has more than one count but fewer than ten. The CDR3 sequence: CASSRQGSNQPQHF. CDR3 nucleotides: TGTGCCAGCAGCCGACAGGGCAGCAATCAGCCCCAGCATTTT. The V call is TRBV7-9, the J call TRBJ1-5; TRBD1 aligns across 7 bases. CDR1 and CDR2 (germline): SEHNR, FQNEAQ (reference sequence). The CDR3 sequence is 14 residues long. Germline trimming cut 5 bases from V and 1 base from J; bases unmatched to any gene: 2.

V and J are TRBV5-4 and TRBJ2-6, with D perhaps TRBD1 (5 bases). Germline lookup yields CDR1 SGHNT and CDR2 YYREEE (reference sequence). There are 14 residues in the CDR3. Deletions cut 5 bases from V and 2 bases from J, with 8 bases between. CDR3 coding DNA: TGTGCCAGCAGTTTGACAGCTGGGGCCAACGTCCTGACTTTC. Amino acids: CASSLTAGANVLTF.

Written as DNA, the CDR3 is TGTGCCAGTAGTATATGGGCCAGGAGTGGATCACCCCTCCACTTT. It yields the protein CASSIWARSGSPLHF. The gene calls are TRBV19 and TRBJ1-6; no reliable D call. CDR1 is LNHDA and CDR2 is SQIVND in the germline V gene (reference sequence). This CDR3 has 15 residues. Trimming stripped 2 bases from V and 10 bases from J, with 15 bases between.

The V gene is TRBV18, the J gene TRBJ2-3, with TRBD2 matching 7 bases. There are 16 residues in the CDR3. Trimming removed 4 bases from V and 1 base from J; junction bases left unmatched: 8. In germline, CDR1 is KGHSH, CDR2 LQKENI. Here the CDR3 reads CASSLLKRGGTDTQYF. The CDR3 bases are TGTGCCAGCTCACTCCTTAAGCGGGGAGGCACAGATACGCAGTATTTT. Full variable domain (remainder filled in from reference TRBV18 and TRBJ2-3): NAGVMQNPRHLVRRRGQEARLRCSPMKGHSHVYWYRQLPEEGLKFMVYLQKENIIDESGMPKERFSAEFPKEGPSILRIQQVVRGDSAAYFCASSLLKRGGTDTQYFGPGTRLTVL.

The chain couples TRBV15 to TRBJ2-7; no clear D gene. The V end was cut by 1 base, the J end by 5 bases, with 6 bases between. The CDR3 extends over 12 amino acids. Germline V lookup: CDR1 LNHNV, CDR2 YYDKDF (reference sequence). The CDR3 DNA follows: TGTGCCACCAGCAGAGGCCGGGACGAGCAGTACTTC. Translation gives CATSRGRDEQYF. The variable domain in full, with the rest retrieved from reference TRBV15 and TRBJ2-7, is DAMVIQNPRYQVTQFGKPVTLSCSQTLNHNVMYWYQQKSSQAPKLLFHYYDKDFNNEADTPDNFQSRRPNTSFCFLDIRSPGLGDTAMYLCATSRGRDEQYFGPGTRLTVT.

The chain links TRBV5-4 to TRBJ1-2; unclear D gene. Trimming took 4 bases from V and 5 from J, leaving 9 bases between them. CDR1 SGHNT and CDR2 YYREEE come from the germline V gene (reference sequence). CDR3 length equals 12 residues. Here the CDR3 DNA reads TGTGCCAGCAGCCCGACCGGGTATGGCTACACCTTC. Amino acids: CASSPTGYGYTF.

This clone was seen only once. Other DNA sequences within the sample encode an identical CDR3. The chain combines TRBV6-6 with TRBJ1-6; TRBD1 matches at 11 bases. Looked up from germline, CDR1 is MNHNY and CDR2 is SVGAGI (reference sequence). J gave up 8 bases and V 10 bases, and 10 bases lay outside the gene matches. This CDR3 region has 15 residues. The CDR3 sequence is CATERGQGEDSPLHF. The CDR3 coding sequence is TGTGCCACCGAACGGGGACAGGGGGAGGATTCACCCCTCCACTTT.

The rearrangement links TRBV27 to TRBJ2-1; D unresolved. The CDR3 consists of 11 residues. V lost 3 bases, J lost 7 bases, and 4 bases lay in between. CDR1 and CDR2 from the germline V gene are MNHEY and SMNVEV (reference sequence). DNA of the CDR3: TGTGCCAGCAGTTTTCTAAATGAGCAGTTCTTC. Translation: CASSFLNEQFF.

This chain links TRBV9 with TRBJ1-1; TRBD1 aligns across 9 bases. The V gene's germline CDR1 is SGDLS and CDR2 YYNGEE. There are 15 residues in the CDR3. Trimming at V came to 0 bases and at J to 0 bases, leaving 0 bases not matched to a gene. CDR3 protein: CASSVGDRVNTEAFF. In DNA form, the CDR3 reads TGTGCCAGCAGCGTAGGGGACAGGGTGAACACTGAAGCTTTCTTT.